This TCR beta chain was obtained from a study of blood T cell repertoires in COVID-19. For the study at large: Nucleic acid was either cDNA or gDNA, and it came from T cells, B-cell-depleted T cells, or PBMCs.

The CDR3 contains 16 residues. Using immunoSEQ multiplex PCR, the repertoire was profiled, and TCRdb retains in-frame clones only, with some absent. The table lists tens of thousands of clones, approximately 90% of them singletons. This chain uses TRBV21-1 with TRBJ1-6; no check of the table's D call, TRBD1, against the DNA was made. TRBV21-1 is labeled a pseudogene. This sequence originates from a human donor with active COVID-19. The donor label of this sample is uncertain. Sequencing input: peripheral blood. CDR3 protein: CASSRPRGSYNSPLHF. The CDR3 coding sequence is TGTGCCAGCAGCAGACCAAGGGGGTCCTATAATTCACCCCTCCACTTT.